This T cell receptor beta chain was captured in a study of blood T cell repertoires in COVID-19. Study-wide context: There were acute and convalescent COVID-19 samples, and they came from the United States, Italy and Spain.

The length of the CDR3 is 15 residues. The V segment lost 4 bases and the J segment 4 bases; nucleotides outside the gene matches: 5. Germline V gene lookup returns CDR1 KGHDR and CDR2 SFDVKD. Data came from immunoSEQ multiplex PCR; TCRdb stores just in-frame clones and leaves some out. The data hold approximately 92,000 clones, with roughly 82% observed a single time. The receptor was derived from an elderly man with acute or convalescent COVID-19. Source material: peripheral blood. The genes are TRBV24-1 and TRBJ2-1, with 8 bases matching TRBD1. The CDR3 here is CATSDQGARYNEQFF. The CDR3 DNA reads TGTGCCACCAGTGACCAGGGGGCGAGATACAATGAGCAGTTCTTC.